The present T cell receptor (beta chain) was sequenced within a study of T cell repertoires in cytomegalovirus infection. Background on the study: Well-studied HLA-B-restricted epitopes and recently identified HLA-C-restricted epitopes of CMV were both used in the study. CMV infection and matching HLA type were both indicated by public TCR beta signatures. Points from the study as a whole: Dominating the ex vivo response were TCR beta clonotypes that were CMV-specific and HLA-C-restricted.

Via MiXCR, TCRdb re-called the reads, giving one row per CDR3 protein. The table records roughly 51,000 distinct CDR3 sequences, around 18% of them present only once. A remark on this clonotype: Its antigen remains unidentified.

Germline values: CDR1 MNHNY, CDR2 SVGAGI (reference sequence). The CDR3 sequence is 14 residues long. Trimming pared 4 bases from V and 4 bases from J, leaving 11 bases between. The source of this sequence is a human donor in good health (CMV status not recorded). Some clones in this sample may be carry-over from other donors' samples. This rearrangement joins TRBV6-6 to TRBJ2-4; no definite D call. The sample here was CD8+ T cells from cultured PBMCs, taken from culture after CMV antigen stimulation. CDR3 DNA: TGTGCCAGCAGTTCCTCTAGGGTAAAAAACATTCAGTACTTC. Protein sequence: CASSSSRVKNIQYF.